This T cell receptor (beta chain) was retrieved from a study of PD-1 blockade in classical Hodgkin lymphoma. Study details: A 3 mg/kg intravenous dose of nivolumab was received by patients every 2 weeks. Study results and caveats: Newly diagnosed patients reportedly had lower baseline TCR diversity than healthy donors. Newly diagnosed patients had diversity similar to the baseline diversity of complete responders. The study found that TCR diversity rose significantly by C4D1 in CD4+ but not CD8+ cells.

In the case of this clone: No antigen is known for it.

This CDR3 region has 19 residues. CDR1 LGHNT and CDR2 FRNRAP come from the germline V gene. The V gene lost 5 bases and the J gene lost 0 bases, with 23 bases spanning the gap. This table comes from immunoSEQ multiplex PCR, and its TCRdb copy is limited to in-frame clones, with some not included. This table holds about 85,000 clones, 80% to 95% found once. Relapse after autologous stem cell transplantation occurred in every patient, and brentuximab vedotin exposure varied. The origin of this receptor is a human donor with classical Hodgkin lymphoma. This chain uses TRBV12-5 with TRBJ1-3, with a possible D match to TRBD1 (5 bases). Sequences were derived from peripheral blood mononuclear cells (PBMCs), sampled before the second cycle of nivolumab. CDR3 nucleotide sequence: TGTGCTAGTGGTCCCATCAGGGCTCTACTTACCTCCTCTGGAAACACCATATATTTT. This codes for CASGPIRALLTSSGNTIYF.